The T cell receptor (beta chain) described here comes from a study of CD4 T cells in relation to SARS-CoV-2 and coronaviruses. Profiling relied on immunoSEQ multiplex PCR, and the TCRdb table lists in-frame clones only, not all of them. The sample consists of 20,000 to 25,000 clones, 74% of them appearing once. This CDR3 spans 14 amino acids. CDR1 and CDR2 from the germline V gene are SGHRS and YFSETQ. Trimming pared 0 bases from V and 4 bases from J, leaving 10 bases between. As for this clone: The antigen is undetermined.

The unexposed donors gave CD4+ T cells in about 2011-2018, prior to COVID-19. After about ten days of culture, CD4+ T cells were isolated. The chain is built from TRBV5-1 and TRBJ1-2; no clear D gene. The clonotype was recovered from a human donor in good health. Sequencing input: CD4+ T cells from PBMCs, cultured in vitro. The chain's CDR3 is CASSLAGLGYGYTF. The CDR3 DNA reads as TGCGCCAGCAGCTTGGCGGGCCTCGGCTATGGCTACACCTTC.